Each of the 8 T cell receptor beta chains below was sequenced from the same sample in a study of blood T cell repertoires in COVID-19. Here immunoSEQ multiplex PCR was the method, and the copy in TCRdb shows in-frame clones only, minus some. The data hold about 200,000 clones, with more than 65% observed a single time. Sequences were obtained from peripheral blood. The origin of the receptors is a man aged 50 to 60 with active or convalescent COVID-19.

The genes are TRBV15 and TRBJ1-2, with D possibly being TRBD1 (6 bases). The CDR3 consists of 15 residues. CDR1 is LNHNV and CDR2 is YYDKDF in the germline V gene (reference sequence). V was trimmed by 0 bases and J by 6 bases, leaving 14 bases between them. CDR3 amino acids: CATSRDLTGSDGYTF. For the CDR3, the DNA is TGTGCCACCAGCAGAGATCTCACAGGGTCAGATGGCTACACCTTC.

The rearrangement links TRBV2 to TRBJ1-6; TRBD1 might be the D (5 bases). Germline CDR1 SNHLY, CDR2 FYNNEI. With 4 bases removed from V and 9 bases from J, the gap between germline ends came to 16 bases. CDR3 length: 15 amino acids. The chain's CDR3 is CASSGKGPSISPLHF. The CDR3, as DNA: TGTGCCAGCAGTGGTAAGGGGCCGTCCATTTCACCCCTCCACTTT.

The J gene is TRBJ1-4, the V gene TRBV5-8; perhaps TRBD1 as D (5 bases). The CDR3 sequence is 17 residues long. V shed 7 bases and J shed 7 bases, with 26 bases lying between them. In germline, CDR1 is SGHTS, CDR2 YDEGEE. CDR3 sequence: CASLLPGGPWGGEKLFF. The CDR3, as DNA: TGTGCCAGCTTACTCCCCGGTGGCCCTTGGGGCGGTGAAAAACTGTTTTTT. The full variable domain, in which reference TRBV5-8 and TRBJ1-4 provide the parts outside the CDR3, is EAGVTQSPTHLIKTRGQQATLRCSPISGHTSVYWYQQALGLGLQFLLWYDEGEERNRGNFPPRFSGRQFPNYSSELNVNALELEDSALYLCASLLPGGPWGGEKLFFGSGTQLSVL.

The CDR3 bases are TGTGCCAGCAGTTCCCCTGGGGGGGATGGCTACACCTTC. The encoded protein is CASSSPGGDGYTF. V is TRBV7-3 and J is TRBJ1-2; tentative D call: TRBD1 (5 bases). From germline, CDR1 is SGHTA and CDR2 FQGTGA. The CDR3 is made up of 13 amino acids. Trimming shortened V by 6 bases and J by 6 bases, and 14 bases separated the two germline ends.

The rearrangement uses TRBV5-4 and TRBJ2-3, with TRBD2 identical over 11 bases. Unmatched junction bases numbered 5, after V lost 3 bases and J lost 2 bases. Germline CDR1 is SGHNT and CDR2 is YYREEE (reference sequence). The CDR3 totals 16 residues. CDR3 DNA sequence: TGTGCCAGCAGCTCACCTAGCGGGGGGACCACAGATACGCAGTATTTT. Protein: CASSSPSGGTTDTQYF. Full variable domain (missing parts from reference TRBV5-4 and TRBJ2-3): ETGVTQSPTHLIKTRGQQVTLRCSSQSGHNTVSWYQQALGQGPQFIFQYYREEENGRGNFPPRFSGLQFPNYSSELNVNALELDDSALYLCASSSPSGGTTDTQYFGPGTRLTVL.

The chain uses TRBV9 and TRBJ2-1, with 10 bases identical to TRBD2. The junction had 9 bases not matched to a gene; V was cut back by 4 bases and J by 5 bases. CDR1 SGDLS and CDR2 YYNGEE come from the germline V gene. This CDR3 comprises 16 residues. The CDR3 DNA sequence: TGTGCCAGCAGCCTAGGGCAGCGGGGGGGCCACAATGAGCAGTTCTTC. Translation: CASSLGQRGGHNEQFF.

Comment on this clone: Its ends do not fully match the called genes, so a read error is possible. The genes are TRBV18 and TRBJ2-3; 11 bases map to TRBD2. Germline CDR1 and CDR2: KGHSH and LQKENI. The CDR3 extends over 17 amino acids. CDR3 region: CASSTPPSGRSTDTQYF. DNA for the CDR3: TGTGCCAGCTCAACACCCCCTAGCGGGAGGTCTACAGATACGCAGTATTTT.

V gene TRBV15 combines with J gene TRBJ1-5; TRBD1 matches at 8 bases. The CDR3 runs to 15 residues. V lost 5 bases and J lost 7; bases outside the gene matches: 10. Germline V gives CDR1 LNHNV, CDR2 YYDKDF (reference sequence). CDR3 amino acids: CATSRDRGVGQPQHF. In DNA form, the CDR3 reads TGTGCCACCAGCCGCGACAGGGGAGTCGGGCAGCCCCAGCATTTT.